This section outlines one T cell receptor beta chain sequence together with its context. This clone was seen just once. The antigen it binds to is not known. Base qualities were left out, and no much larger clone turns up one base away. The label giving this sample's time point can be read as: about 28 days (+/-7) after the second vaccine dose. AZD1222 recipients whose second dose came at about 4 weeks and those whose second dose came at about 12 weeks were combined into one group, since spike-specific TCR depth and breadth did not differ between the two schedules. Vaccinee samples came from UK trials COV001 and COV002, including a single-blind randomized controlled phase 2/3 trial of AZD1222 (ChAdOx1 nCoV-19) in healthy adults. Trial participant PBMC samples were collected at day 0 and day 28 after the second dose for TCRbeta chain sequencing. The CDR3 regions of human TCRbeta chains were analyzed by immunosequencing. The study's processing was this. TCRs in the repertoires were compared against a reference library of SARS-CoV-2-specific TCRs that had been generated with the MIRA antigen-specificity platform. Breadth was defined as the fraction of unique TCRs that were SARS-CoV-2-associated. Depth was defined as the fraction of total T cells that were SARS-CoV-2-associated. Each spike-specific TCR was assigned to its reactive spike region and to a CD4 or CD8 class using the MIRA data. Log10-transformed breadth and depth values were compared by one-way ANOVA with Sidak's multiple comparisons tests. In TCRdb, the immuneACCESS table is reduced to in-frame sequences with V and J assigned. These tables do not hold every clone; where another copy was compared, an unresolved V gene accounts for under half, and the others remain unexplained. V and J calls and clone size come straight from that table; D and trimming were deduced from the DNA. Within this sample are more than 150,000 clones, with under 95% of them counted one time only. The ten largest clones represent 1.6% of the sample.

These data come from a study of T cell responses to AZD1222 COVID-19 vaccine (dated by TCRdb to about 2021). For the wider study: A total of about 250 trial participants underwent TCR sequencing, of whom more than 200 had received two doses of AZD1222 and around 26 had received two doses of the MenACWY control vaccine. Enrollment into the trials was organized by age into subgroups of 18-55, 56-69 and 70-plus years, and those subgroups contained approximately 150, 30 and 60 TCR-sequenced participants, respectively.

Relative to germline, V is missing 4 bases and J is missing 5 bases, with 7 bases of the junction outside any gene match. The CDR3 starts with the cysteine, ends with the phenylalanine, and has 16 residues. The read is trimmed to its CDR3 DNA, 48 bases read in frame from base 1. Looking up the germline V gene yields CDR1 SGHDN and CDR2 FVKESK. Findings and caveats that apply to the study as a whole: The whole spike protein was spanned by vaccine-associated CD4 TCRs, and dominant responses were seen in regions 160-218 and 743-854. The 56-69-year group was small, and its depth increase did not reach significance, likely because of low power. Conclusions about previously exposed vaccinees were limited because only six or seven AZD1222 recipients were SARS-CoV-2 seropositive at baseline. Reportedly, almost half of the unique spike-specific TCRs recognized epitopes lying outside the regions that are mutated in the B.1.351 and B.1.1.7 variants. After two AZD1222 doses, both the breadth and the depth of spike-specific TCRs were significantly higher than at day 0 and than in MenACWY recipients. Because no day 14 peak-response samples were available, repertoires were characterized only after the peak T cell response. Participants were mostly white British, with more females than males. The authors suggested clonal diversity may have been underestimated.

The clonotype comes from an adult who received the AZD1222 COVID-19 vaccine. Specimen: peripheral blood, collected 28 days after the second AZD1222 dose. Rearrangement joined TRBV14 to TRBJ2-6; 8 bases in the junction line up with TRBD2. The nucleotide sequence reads TGTGCCAGCAGCCCCGTAGCGGGATATAGGGCCAACGTCCTGACTTTC. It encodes CASSPVAGYRANVLTF.